The present T cell receptor (beta chain) was sequenced within a study of blood T cell repertoires in COVID-19. Sequenced by immunoSEQ multiplex PCR; TCRdb stores in-frame clones only, minus some. The table includes approximately 200,000 clones, about 88% detected once. The TCR originated in a man aged 65 to 79 with acute or convalescent COVID-19. The sequenced sample was peripheral blood.

CDR3 protein: CASSLIQGGETQYF. Here the CDR3 DNA reads TGCGCCAGCAGCTTAATCCAGGGGGGAGAGACCCAGTACTTC. The chain has TRBV5-1 and TRBJ2-5; weak D call: TRBD1 (7 bases). The V end lost 2 bases, the J end lost 4 bases, and 12 bases lay between the germline ends. This CDR3 is 14 amino acids long. The V gene's germline CDR1 is SGHRS and CDR2 YFSETQ. Filled out from reference TRBV5-1 and TRBJ2-5, the complete variable domain reads KAGVTQTPRYLIKTRGQQVTLSCSPISGHRSVSWYQQTPGQGLQFLFEYFSETQRNKGNFPGRFSGRQFSNSRSEMNVSTLELGDSALYLCASSLIQGGETQYFGPGTRLLVL.